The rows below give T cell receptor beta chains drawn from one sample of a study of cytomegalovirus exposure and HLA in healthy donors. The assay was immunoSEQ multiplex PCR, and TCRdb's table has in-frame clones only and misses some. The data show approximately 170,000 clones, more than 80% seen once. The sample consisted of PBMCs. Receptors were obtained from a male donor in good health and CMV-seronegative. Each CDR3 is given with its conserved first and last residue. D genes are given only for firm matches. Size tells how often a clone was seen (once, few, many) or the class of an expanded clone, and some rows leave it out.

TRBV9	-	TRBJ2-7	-	CASSVAITSYEQYF	TGTGCCAGCAGCGTAGCTATTACCTCCTACGAGCAGTACTTC
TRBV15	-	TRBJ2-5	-	CATSRDLPGEVTQYF	TGTGCCACCAGCAGAGATCTTCCGGGGGAAGTGACCCAGTACTTC
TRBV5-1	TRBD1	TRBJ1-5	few	CASSSGQGKDQPQHF	TGCGCCAGCAGCTCCGGACAGGGGAAAGATCAGCCCCAGCATTTT
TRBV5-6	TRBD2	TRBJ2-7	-	CASSLGSGRSLREQYF	TGTGCCAGCAGCTTGGGAAGCGGGAGATCTTTGAGAGAGCAGTACTTC
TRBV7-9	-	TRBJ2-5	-	CASSPYRLRGETQYF	TGTGCCAGCAGCCCCTACCGGCTCCGGGGAGAGACCCAGTACTTC
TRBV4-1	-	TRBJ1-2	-	CASSQRQGPGYGYTF	TGCGCCAGCAGCCAACGCCAGGGGCCAGGGTATGGCTACACCTTC
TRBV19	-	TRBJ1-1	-	CASSWGGSEAFF	TGTGCCAGTAGTTGGGGGGGAAGTGAAGCTTTCTTT
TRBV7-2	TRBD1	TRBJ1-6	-	CASSLRQGIGSPLHF	TGTGCCAGCAGCCTAAGACAGGGGATAGGTTCACCCCTCCACTTT
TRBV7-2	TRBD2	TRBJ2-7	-	CASSASGGANEQYF	TGTGCCAGCAGCGCTAGCGGGGGAGCCAACGAGCAGTACTTC
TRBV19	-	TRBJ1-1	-	CASSIDLENTEAFF	TGTGCCAGTAGTATAGATTTAGAGAACACTGAAGCTTTCTTT
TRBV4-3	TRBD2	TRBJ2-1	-	CASSQGTSENNEQFF	TGCGCCAGCAGCCAAGGAACTAGCGAAAACAATGAGCAGTTCTTC
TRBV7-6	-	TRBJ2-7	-	CASSLVDYEQYF	TGTGCCAGCAGCTTAGTAGACTACGAGCAGTACTTC